The 7 T cell receptor beta chains given below trace back to one sample, sequenced in a study of graft-versus-host responses after intestinal transplantation. Repertoires were generated with immunoSEQ multiplex PCR, while TCRdb's copy carries only in-frame clones and drops some. This table has about 93,000 clones, 85% to 95% appearing once. These TCRs are of unknown antigen specificity. The sample in question was unstimulated CD8+ T cells sorted from spleen or lymph node cells, obtained before intestinal transplant. These receptors came from a human donor who received an intestinal transplant.

For the CDR3, the DNA is TGTGCCACCAGCAGTATACAGGGGGAGACCCAGTACTTC. Residues: CATSSIQGETQYF. The rearrangement joins TRBV15 to TRBJ2-5; the match to TRBD1 covers 7 bases. V lost 3 bases, J lost 5 bases, and 3 bases stayed unmatched. CDR3 length: 13 residues. Germline V gene lookup returns CDR1 LNHNV and CDR2 YYDKDF (reference sequence). Combining the CDR3 with reference TRBV15 and TRBJ2-5 gives the whole variable domain DAMVIQNPRYQVTQFGKPVTLSCSQTLNHNVMYWYQQKSSQAPKLLFHYYDKDFNNEADTPDNFQSRRPNTSFCFLDIRSPGLGDTAMYLCATSSIQGETQYFGPGTRLLVL.

The rearrangement joins TRBV6-5 to TRBJ1-2, with TRBD1 matching 8 bases. The CDR3 consists of 15 residues. Germline CDR1 is MNHEY and CDR2 is SVGAGI. V was pared by 5 bases and J by 6 bases, with 11 bases of the junction left unmatched. CDR3 sequence: CASSQQGVANNGYTF. The CDR3 DNA is TGTGCCAGCAGTCAACAGGGGGTCGCGAACAATGGCTACACCTTC.

The genes are TRBV30 and TRBJ2-4, with TRBD1 matching 10 bases. Losses at the gene ends were 0 bases for V and 5 bases for J; bases not matched to a gene: 1. The CDR3 is 14 residues long. Germline-derived CDR1 and CDR2 are GTSNPN and SVGIG (reference sequence). CDR3: CAWSVGTGENIQYF. The CDR3 DNA reads as TGTGCCTGGAGTGTAGGGACAGGGGAAAACATTCAGTACTTC.

V is TRBV7-2 and J is TRBJ2-7; 13 nucleotides align to TRBD2. The length of the CDR3 is 14 residues. V trimming: 5 bases; J trimming: 3 bases; junction bases outside the gene matches: 1. Per the germline V gene, CDR1 is SGHTA and CDR2 is FQGNSA. CDR3 sequence: CASSGTSGNYEQYF. The DNA for the CDR3 is TGTGCCAGCAGCGGGACTAGCGGGAACTACGAGCAGTACTTC.

This chain joins TRBV5-6 and TRBJ2-3; D gene uncertain. This CDR3 has 14 amino acids. Trimming cost V 0 bases and J 4 bases, with 9 bases left between them. Germline values: CDR1 SGHDT, CDR2 YYEEEE. The CDR3 region has the DNA TGTGCCAGCAGCTTGGTGAAGTCAGCAGATACGCAGTATTTT. Protein product: CASSLVKSADTQYF.

The CDR3 spells CASSFSGTTYEQYF. CDR3 coding DNA: TGCGCCAGCAGCTTTAGCGGGACCACCTACGAGCAGTACTTC. The V call is TRBV4-1, the J call TRBJ2-7; 8 bases fit TRBD2. This CDR3 comprises 14 residues. The junction had 5 bases not matched to a gene; V was cut back by 5 bases and J by 2 bases. Per the germline V gene, CDR1 is MGHRA and CDR2 is YSYEKL.

CDR3 region: CASSPFLPGSQNSPLHF. The CDR3 DNA is TGCGCCAGCAGCCCATTTCTACCCGGGAGCCAAAATTCACCCCTCCACTTT. V gene TRBV4-1 combines with J gene TRBJ1-6; D unresolved. V lost 4 bases and J 7 bases, leaving 20 bases between the germline ends. The germline gives CDR1 MGHRA, CDR2 YSYEKL. This CDR3 comprises 17 residues.